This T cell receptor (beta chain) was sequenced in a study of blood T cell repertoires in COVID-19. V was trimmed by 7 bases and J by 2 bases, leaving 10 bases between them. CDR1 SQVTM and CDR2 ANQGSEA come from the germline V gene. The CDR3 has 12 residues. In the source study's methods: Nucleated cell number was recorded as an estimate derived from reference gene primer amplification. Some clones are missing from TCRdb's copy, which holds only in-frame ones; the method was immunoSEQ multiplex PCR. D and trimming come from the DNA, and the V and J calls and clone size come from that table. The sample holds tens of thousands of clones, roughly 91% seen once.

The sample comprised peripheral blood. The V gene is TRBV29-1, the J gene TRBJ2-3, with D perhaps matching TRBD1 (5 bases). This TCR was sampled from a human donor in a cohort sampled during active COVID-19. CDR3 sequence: CSGPRDTDTQYF. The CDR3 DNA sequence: TGCAGCGGGCCCAGGGACACAGATACGCAGTATTTT.